This TCR beta chain was identified in a study of radiation and T cells in renal cell carcinoma. Between the trimmed V and J ends, which lost 8 bases and 9 bases, there was a span of 15 bases. Germline V CDR1 and CDR2: SGHTA, FQGNSA. The CDR3 consists of 12 residues. Generated by immunoSEQ multiplex PCR, the TCRdb table keeps only in-frame clones and is missing some. The table records some 130,000 clones, 88% of them present only once. Stated time point: blood 2 weeks post-SBRT. Treatment noted: 15 Gy SBRT to primary tumor, nephrectomy 4 weeks later. The receptor was derived from a woman between 65 and 79 years old with renal cell carcinoma. The rearrangement joins TRBV7-2 to TRBJ2-3; D is perhaps TRBD2 (6 bases). The input for sequencing was blood, taken from a patient whose treatment included radiotherapy and nephrectomy. The CDR3 DNA reads as TGTGCCAGCGGACGGCGGGGTTCCACGCAGTATTTT. Encoded protein: CASGRRGSTQYF.